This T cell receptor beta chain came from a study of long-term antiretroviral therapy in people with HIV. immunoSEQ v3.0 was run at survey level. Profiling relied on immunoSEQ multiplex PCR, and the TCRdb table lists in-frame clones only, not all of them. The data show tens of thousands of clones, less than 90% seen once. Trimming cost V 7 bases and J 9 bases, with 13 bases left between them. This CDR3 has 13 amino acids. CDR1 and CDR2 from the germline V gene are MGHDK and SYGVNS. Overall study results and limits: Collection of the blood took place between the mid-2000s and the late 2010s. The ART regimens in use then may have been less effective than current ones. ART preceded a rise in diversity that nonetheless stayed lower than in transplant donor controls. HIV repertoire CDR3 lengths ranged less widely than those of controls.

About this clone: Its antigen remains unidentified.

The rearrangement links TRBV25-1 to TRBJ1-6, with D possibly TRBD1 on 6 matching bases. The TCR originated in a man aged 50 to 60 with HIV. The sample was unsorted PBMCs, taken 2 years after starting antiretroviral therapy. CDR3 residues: CASIQGYGSPLHF. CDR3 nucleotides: TGTGCCAGCATTCAGGGGTATGGTTCACCCCTCCACTTT.